These 16 T cell receptor beta chains share one sample of origin, sequenced in a study of T cells in Graves' hyperthyroidism and ophthalmopathy (dated by TCRdb to the late 2010s). The library was prepared using multiplex PCR. Sequencing took place on an Illumina HiSeq 2000. Amplification of TCR beta CDR3 regions was carried out from RNA transcripts. The first round of RT-PCR for the TCR CDR3 was performed with the HTBI primer set and the Qiagen OneStep RT-PCR kit. TCRdb reworked the public reads: Q25 trimming with fastp, MiXCR clone assembly, productive beta chains retained. Each record represents a unique CDR3 protein, reported with the most common genes and DNA among its rows. Across this sample there are hundreds of thousands of distinct CDR3 sequences, with 22% seen only once. In total, the top ten clones hold over 55% of the sample. The sequenced sample was blood. These receptors were obtained from a young man with Graves' ophthalmopathy.

Many counts were recorded for this clonotype. The rearrangement links TRBV6-1 to TRBJ1-2; unclear D gene. The CDR3 runs to 13 residues. The V gene lost 2 bases and the J gene lost 2 bases, with 6 bases spanning the gap. Per germline, CDR1 MNHNS and CDR2 SASEGT. The CDR3 nucleotides are TGTGCCAGCAGTGAAAAGGCCAACTATGGCTACACCTTC. Translation: CASSEKANYGYTF.

In its sample, this clonotype was seen a few times. This sequence joins TRBV12-3 or TRBV12-4 and TRBJ2-7; D might be TRBD2 (6 bases). The V end lost 2 bases, the J end lost 6 bases, and 20 bases lay between the germline ends. The CDR3 totals 16 residues. CDR3: CASSLRVRRAGGEQYF. The DNA for the CDR3 is TGTGCCAGCAGTTTAAGGGTGCGAAGGGCCGGGGGCGAGCAGTACTTC.

This clonotype appeared many times. The genes are TRBV5-1 and TRBJ1-1; D is perhaps TRBD1 (6 bases). V lost 0 bases, J lost 1 base, and 10 bases lay in between. Germline-derived CDR1 and CDR2 are SGHRS and YFSETQ. The CDR3 loop spans 15 amino acids. The CDR3 region is CASSLAGARNTEAFF. For the CDR3, the DNA is TGCGCCAGCAGCTTGGCGGGGGCCAGGAACACTGAAGCTTTCTTT. Variable domain in full (rest from reference TRBV5-1 and TRBJ1-1): KAGVTQTPRYLIKTRGQQVTLSCSPISGHRSVSWYQQTPGQGLQFLFEYFSETQRNKGNFPGRFSGRQFSNSRSEMNVSTLELGDSALYLCASSLAGARNTEAFFGQGTRLTVV.

The V gene is TRBV15, the J gene TRBJ1-6, with D unclear. The V end lost 3 bases, the J end lost 7 bases, and 10 bases lay between the germline ends. The germline V gene encodes CDR1 LNHNV and CDR2 YYDKDF (reference sequence). The CDR3 sequence is 14 residues long. The CDR3 DNA is TGTGCCACCAGCAGGGAGCCGGAGAATTCACCCCTCCACTTT. This sequence encodes CATSREPENSPLHF. The full variable domain, with the rest looked up from reference TRBV15 and TRBJ1-6, is DAMVIQNPRYQVTQFGKPVTLSCSQTLNHNVMYWYQQKSSQAPKLLFHYYDKDFNNEADTPDNFQSRRPNTSFCFLDIRSPGLGDTAMYLCATSREPENSPLHFGNGTRLTVT.

Turning to this clonotype: With a much larger clone just one base away, this may be a read error. The rearrangement links TRBV18 to TRBJ1-1; D remains ambiguous. Per germline, CDR1 KGHSH and CDR2 LQKENI. The CDR3 sequence is 14 residues long. V was cut by 5 bases and J by 1 base, with 11 bases left in between. The CDR3 protein is CASSRSSGNTEAFF. The CDR3 DNA reads as TGTGCCAGCTCAAGGTCCTCCGGGAACACTGAAGCTTTCTTT. The full variable domain, completed using reference TRBV18 and TRBJ1-1, is NAGVMQNPRHLVRRRGQEARLRCSPMKGHSHVYWYRQLPEEGLKFMVYLQKENIIDESGMPKERFSAEFPKEGPSILRIQQVVRGDSAAYFCASSRSSGNTEAFFGQGTRLTVV.

A word on this clonotype: This may arise from a read error, as a much more abundant clone is one base away. This sequence joins TRBV11-2 and TRBJ2-7; 7 bases are a match to TRBD2. The V gene's germline CDR1 is SGHAT and CDR2 FQNNGV. The CDR3 is made up of 16 amino acids. V was clipped by 3 bases and J by 3 bases; unmatched bases: 11. The CDR3 spells CASSLSGTNGYYEQYF. The CDR3 DNA reads as TGTGCCAGCAGCTTGTCCGGGACTAACGGATACTACGAGCAGTACTTC.

This clonotype was counted only a few times. The V gene is TRBV5-1, the J gene TRBJ2-7, with no clear D. Germline CDR1 and CDR2: SGHRS and YFSETQ. The CDR3 spans 16 residues. The V and J ends lost 0 bases and 2 bases respectively, with 15 bases between them. The CDR3 sequence: CASSLGSTAPAYEQYF. The CDR3 region has the DNA TGCGCCAGCAGCTTGGGGTCTACAGCTCCAGCCTACGAGCAGTACTTC.

The chain is built from TRBV7-8 and TRBJ2-7, with no clear D. The CDR3 spans 13 residues. Germline CDR1 SGHVS, CDR2 FQNEAQ. Deletions cut 4 bases from V and 3 bases from J, with 10 bases between. The CDR3 loop is CASSSPPNYEQYF. For the CDR3, the DNA is TGTGCCAGCAGCTCCCCCCCAAACTACGAGCAGTACTTC.

V usage is TRBV14 and J usage is TRBJ1-2; 8 nucleotides line up with TRBD1. Unmatched junction bases numbered 8, after V lost 4 bases and J lost 7 bases. This CDR3 has 14 residues. The germline CDR1 and CDR2 sequences are SGHDN and FVKESK. The CDR3 DNA sequence: TGTGCCAGCAGCCCGGACAGGGTTCGGGTTGGCTACACCTTC. Protein: CASSPDRVRVGYTF.

In this sample, this clonotype turned up many times. DNA for the CDR3: TGTGCCAGCAGCTCGAGGACAGCCTACGAGCAGTACTTC. Amino acid sequence: CASSSRTAYEQYF. V usage is TRBV11-2 and J usage is TRBJ2-7, with a tentative D call TRBD1 (6 bases). V was cut by 4 bases and J by 2 bases, with 9 bases left in between. CDR1 and CDR2 from the germline V gene are SGHAT and FQNNGV. The CDR3 runs 13 residues. Full variable domain (rest looked up from reference TRBV11-2 and TRBJ2-7): EAGVAQSPRYKIIEKRQSVAFWCNPISGHATLYWYQQILGQGPKLLIQFQNNGVVDDSQLPKDRFSAERLKGVDSTLKIQPAKLEDSAVYLCASSSRTAYEQYFGPGTRLTVT.

This clonotype has only a few counts. The chain combines TRBV3-1 with TRBJ2-5; TRBD2 matches at 15 bases. The J segment lost 3 bases and the V segment lost 4 bases, leaving 6 bases of the junction unmatched. This CDR3 has 17 residues. The germline gives CDR1 LGHDT, CDR2 YNNKEL (reference sequence). The CDR3 bases are TGTGCCAGCAGCCCCGGGACTAGCGGGAGGTGGGAAGAGACCCAGTACTTC. It translates to CASSPGTSGRWEETQYF.

There are a few counts of this clonotype. The CDR3 DNA sequence: TGTGCCAGTAGTATAGGTATCGGCCGTATGGGGACTGAAGCTTTCTTT. Encoded protein: CASSIGIGRMGTEAFF. V and J are TRBV19 and TRBJ1-1; unclear D gene. CDR3 size: 16 residues. V lost 1 base and J lost 5, with 17 bases in between. The germline V gene encodes CDR1 LNHDA and CDR2 SQIVND (reference sequence).

This clonotype was picked up a small number of times. The rearrangement links TRBV24-1 to TRBJ2-7, with a tentative D call TRBD1 (6 bases). Germline values: CDR1 KGHDR, CDR2 SFDVKD. The CDR3 runs 16 residues. V lost 3 bases and J 2 bases, leaving 16 bases between the germline ends. Written as DNA, the CDR3 is TGTGCCACCAGTGATCCAAGCAGGGGTCGGGCCTACGAGCAGTACTTC. This encodes CATSDPSRGRAYEQYF.

This clonotype was counted at least ten times. The chain recombines TRBV3-1 with TRBJ1-1; no reliable D call. The V gene's germline CDR1 is LGHDT and CDR2 YNNKEL (reference sequence). The CDR3 is made up of 15 amino acids. V was cut by 0 bases and J by 0 bases, with 8 bases left in between. In DNA form, the CDR3 reads TGTGCCAGCAGCCAAGAGGGAAGAATGAACACTGAAGCTTTCTTT. Residues: CASSQEGRMNTEAFF.

This clonotype was counted a single time. The CDR3 DNA reads TGTGCCAGCAGTTACTCTAGCGGGAGAGGGGATGAGCAGTTCTTC. Its translation: CASSYSSGRGDEQFF. This chain links TRBV6-5 with TRBJ2-1, with 9 bases lining up with TRBD2. The J segment lost 8 bases and the V segment lost 0 bases, leaving 5 bases of the junction unmatched. The germline V gene encodes CDR1 MNHEY and CDR2 SVGAGI. The CDR3 has 15 residues.

This clonotype was recorded at least ten times. The chain recombines TRBV12-3 or TRBV12-4 with TRBJ1-2, with 8 bases lining up with TRBD1. The V and J ends lost 6 bases and 6 bases, in that order; junction bases with no gene match: 9. The CDR3 consists of 14 residues. This CDR3 is CASSPLSGGDGYTF. CDR3 DNA: TGTGCCAGCAGCCCCTTGTCAGGGGGCGATGGCTACACCTTC.